The 6 T cell receptor beta chains below come from one sample, sequenced in a study of glioma-infiltrating T cells (dated by TCRdb to the mid-2010s). The sample was run on an Illumina MiSeq. TCR alpha and beta CDR3 regions were amplified with the iRepertoire nested amplicon-rescue multiplex PCR (arm-PCR) platform from RNA. The raw public reads went through TCRdb reprocessing: fastp at Q25, MiXCR clone calling, in-frame beta chains kept. Here each entry gathers all rows of one CDR3 protein and keeps the most common genes and DNA. The table for this sample lists fewer than 55,000 distinct CDR3 sequences; 20% to 25% of them were counted only once. The ten largest clones take up roughly 6% of the sample. Sequencing input: glioma tissue, nonneoplastic brain tissue, or PBMCs (not recorded which). The receptors originated from a human donor with low-grade glioma or glioblastoma, undergoing nonglioma brain surgery, or in good health (not recorded which).

This clonotype was observed at least ten times. The gene calls are TRBV20-1 and TRBJ2-3, with 10 positions matching TRBD2. CDR1 is DFQATT and CDR2 is SNEGSKA in the germline V gene (reference sequence). After removal of 5 bases from V and 1 base from J, the junction contained 6 bases not matched to a gene. The CDR3 runs to 15 residues. DNA for the CDR3: TGCAGTGCTCCAGCGGGAGGGGGGGGCACAGATACGCAGTATTTT. As protein: CSAPAGGGGTDTQYF.

This clonotype was observed many times. This chain connects TRBV12-3 or TRBV12-4 to TRBJ1-1; D gene ambiguous. The CDR3 extends over 12 amino acids. V was clipped by 7 bases and J by 3 bases, with 9 bases between them. For the CDR3, the DNA is TGTGCCAGCAAGTTCTACCACACTGAAGCTTTCTTT. It codes for CASKFYHTEAFF.

This sequence joins TRBV3-1 and TRBJ2-7; TRBD2 agrees at 9 bases. CDR3 length: 17 residues. Germline values: CDR1 LGHDT, CDR2 YNNKEL (reference sequence). Germline trimming cut 4 bases from V and 0 bases from J; bases unmatched to any gene: 10. CDR3 bases: TGTGCCAGCAGCCGCGGCCGCGGGGGGGTTAGCTCCTACGAGCAGTACTTC. This encodes CASSRGRGGVSSYEQYF.

This clonotype was detected only a few times. This sequence joins TRBV3-1 and TRBJ2-5; D perhaps matches TRBD1 (6 bases). This CDR3 has 14 amino acids. V was trimmed by 2 bases and J by 5 bases, leaving 12 bases between them. CDR1 and CDR2 from the germline V gene are LGHDT and YNNKEL (reference sequence). CDR3 in amino acids: CASSQNRVMETQYF. As DNA, the CDR3 is TGTGCCAGCAGCCAAAACAGGGTGATGGAGACCCAGTACTTC.

This clonotype was found many times. The gene calls are TRBV4-2 and TRBJ2-5; 12 bases line up with TRBD2. The V and J ends lost 0 bases and 12 bases, in that order; junction bases with no gene match: 8. The CDR3 consists of 15 residues. Germline V gene sequence: CDR1 LGHNA, CDR2 YNFKEQ. CDR3 in amino acids: CASSQDSASGRAKYF. The DNA of the CDR3 is TGTGCCAGCAGCCAAGATAGCGCTAGCGGGAGGGCTAAGTACTTC.

This clonotype appeared many times. The chain joins TRBV7-8 to TRBJ2-7; no clear D. V lost 1 base and J lost 1, with 8 bases in between. Germline CDR1 is SGHVS and CDR2 is FQNEAQ. The length of the CDR3 is 14 residues. The CDR3 loop is CASSLEQVSYEQYF. DNA for the CDR3: TGTGCCAGCAGCTTAGAGCAAGTTTCCTACGAGCAGTACTTC.